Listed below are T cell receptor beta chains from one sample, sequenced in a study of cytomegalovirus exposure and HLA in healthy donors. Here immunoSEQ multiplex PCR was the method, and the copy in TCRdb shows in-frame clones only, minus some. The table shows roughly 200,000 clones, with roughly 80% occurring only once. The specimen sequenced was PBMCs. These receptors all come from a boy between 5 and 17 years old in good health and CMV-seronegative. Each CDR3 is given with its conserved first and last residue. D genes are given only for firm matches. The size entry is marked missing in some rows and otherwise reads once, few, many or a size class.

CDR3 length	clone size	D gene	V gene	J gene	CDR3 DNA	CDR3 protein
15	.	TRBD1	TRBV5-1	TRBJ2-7	TGCGCCAGCAGCGTCCGGGACAGAGGGCTTTACGAGCAGTACTTC	CASSVRDRGLYEQYF
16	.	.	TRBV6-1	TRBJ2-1	TGTGCCAGCAGTGAAGTTCCAGGGGCGGCCTACAATGAGCAGTTCTTC	CASSEVPGAAYNEQFF
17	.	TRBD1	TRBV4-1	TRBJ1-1	TGCGCCAGCAGCCAGGACCCAGGACAGGGGGGAGACACTGAAGCTTTCTTT	CASSQDPGQGGDTEAFF
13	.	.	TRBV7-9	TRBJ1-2	TGTGCCAGCAGCTTGCAGGAAACCTATGGCTACGCCTTC	CASSLQETYGYAF
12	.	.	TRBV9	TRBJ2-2	TGTGCCAGCAGCGTATCGACCGGGGAGCTGTTTTTT	CASSVSTGELFF
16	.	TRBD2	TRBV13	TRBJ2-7	TGTGCCAGCAGCCGTCGGGGAGCGGGAGGCTCCTACGAGCAGTACTTC	CASSRRGAGGSYEQYF
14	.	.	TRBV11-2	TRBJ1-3	TGTGCCAGCAGCGACGAGTGGACACTTGACACCATATATTTT	CASSDEWTLDTIYF
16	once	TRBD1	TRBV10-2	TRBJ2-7	TGCGCCAGCAGTGAGTTCGGGACAGGTGGAGCCTACGAGCAGTACTTC	CASSEFGTGGAYEQYF
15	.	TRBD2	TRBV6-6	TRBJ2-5	TGTGCCAGCAGTTACCATAGCGGGAGTGGAGAGACCCAGTACTTC	CASSYHSGSGETQYF
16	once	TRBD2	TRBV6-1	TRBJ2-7	TGTGCCAGCAGTGAACGGGATAGCGGGAGTCGGAACGAGCAGTACTTC	CASSERDSGSRNEQYF
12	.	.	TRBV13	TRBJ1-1	TGTGCCAGCAGCTTAGACAGGGAAGGAGCTTTCTTT	CASSLDREGAFF
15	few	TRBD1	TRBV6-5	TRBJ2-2	TGTGCCAGCAGTTACCTCCCGGACAGGGCCGGGGAGCTGTTTTTT	CASSYLPDRAGELFF
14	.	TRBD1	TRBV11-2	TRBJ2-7	TGTGCCAGCAGGGGGACAGGCGTCTTTGGAGAGCAGTACTTC	CASRGTGVFGEQYF
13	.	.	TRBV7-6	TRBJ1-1	TGTGCCAGCAGCTTAATGTGGGGCGCTGAAGCTTTCTTT	CASSLMWGAEAFF
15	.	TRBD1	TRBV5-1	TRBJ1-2	TGCGCCAGCAGCCCAGGACAGGGTTTGGGCTATGGCTACACCTTC	CASSPGQGLGYGYTF
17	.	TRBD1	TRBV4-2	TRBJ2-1	TGTGCCAGCAGCCCCCACCTTCGGACAGGGGAATACAATGAGCAGTTCTTC	CASSPHLRTGEYNEQFF
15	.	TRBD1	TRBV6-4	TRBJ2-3	TGTGCCAGCAGTGACTCCTTTGGGGACAGAGATGCGCAGTATTTT	CASSDSFGDRDAQYF
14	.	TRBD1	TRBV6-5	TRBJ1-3	TGTGCCAGCAGTCCCTTGGGACAGGGAAACACCATATATTTT	CASSPLGQGNTIYF
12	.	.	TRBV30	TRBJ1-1	TGTGCCTGGAGTCGTACCCGGTCGGGTCGCGGTTTT	CAWSRTRSGRGF
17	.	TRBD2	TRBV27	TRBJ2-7	TGTGCCAGCAGTTTATATGGGGGACTAGCGGGAGTATTTAGGCAGTACTTC	CASSLYGGLAGVFRQYF
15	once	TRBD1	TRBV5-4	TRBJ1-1	TGTGCCAGCAGCCTTGGACAGGGGGTCGGGGCTGAAGCTTTCTTT	CASSLGQGVGAEAFF
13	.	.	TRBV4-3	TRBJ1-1	TGCGCCAGCAGCCGGGGGGTGAACACTGAAGCTTTCTTT	CASSRGVNTEAFF
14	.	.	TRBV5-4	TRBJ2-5	TGTGCCAGCAGCCATTACAGGGAGCAAGAGACCCAGTACTTC	CASSHYREQETQYF
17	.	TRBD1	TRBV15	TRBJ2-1	TGTGCCACCAGCAGAGGGAGGCTAGGACAGGGAAACAATGAGCAGTTCTTC	CATSRGRLGQGNNEQFF
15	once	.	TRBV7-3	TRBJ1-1	TGTGCCAGCAGCCTACACGGGGGGTCGAACACTGAAGCTTTCTTT	CASSLHGGSNTEAFF
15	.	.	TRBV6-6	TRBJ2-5	TGTGCCAGCAGTTACGACAGGCGACCCCAAGAGACCCAGTACTTC	CASSYDRRPQETQYF
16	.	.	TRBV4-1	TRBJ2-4	TGCGCCAGCAGCCAAACCGGCCAGGGGTCCAAAAACATTCAGTACTTC	CASSQTGQGSKNIQYF
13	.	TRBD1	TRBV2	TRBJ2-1	TGTGCCAGCAGGGACAGGGGTAGGAATGAGCAGTTCTTC	CASRDRGRNEQFF
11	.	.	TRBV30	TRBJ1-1	TGTGCCTGGACCGCAGGGATGTTGGCTTTCTTT	CAWTAGMLAFF